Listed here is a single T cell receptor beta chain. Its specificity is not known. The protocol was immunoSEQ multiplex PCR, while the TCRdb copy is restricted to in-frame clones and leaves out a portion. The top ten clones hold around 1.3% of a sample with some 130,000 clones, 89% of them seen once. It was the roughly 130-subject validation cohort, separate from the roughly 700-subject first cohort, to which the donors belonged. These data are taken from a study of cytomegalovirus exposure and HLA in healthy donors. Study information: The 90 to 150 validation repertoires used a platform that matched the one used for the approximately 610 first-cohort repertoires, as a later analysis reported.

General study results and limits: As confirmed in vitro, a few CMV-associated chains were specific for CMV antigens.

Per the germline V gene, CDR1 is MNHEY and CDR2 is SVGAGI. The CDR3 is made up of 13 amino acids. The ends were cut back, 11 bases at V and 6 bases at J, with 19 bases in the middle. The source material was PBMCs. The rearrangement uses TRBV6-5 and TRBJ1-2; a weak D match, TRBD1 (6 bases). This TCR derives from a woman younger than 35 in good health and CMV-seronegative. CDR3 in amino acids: CAARERGADGYTF. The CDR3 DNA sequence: TGTGCCGCCCGAGAACGGGGGGCGGATGGCTACACCTTC.